This entry features one T cell receptor beta chain sequence. This clonotype was observed many times. The clone's antigen remains unknown. Base quality data are lacking; no much larger clone is found one base away. This sample is drawn from a study of T cells in Graves' hyperthyroidism and ophthalmopathy (dated by TCRdb to between 2019 and 2020). Context from the whole study: Peripheral blood was collected at initial diagnosis, before any treatment. TCR V-J signatures able to tell the groups apart were searched for in a discovery cohort of 90 to 100 patients, of whom over 40 had Graves' ophthalmopathy and about 60 had stable Graves' hyperthyroidism. Whether ophthalmopathy could be predicted prospectively was tested in an independent validation cohort made up of some 20 hyperthyroidism patients plus 17 patients who later progressed to ophthalmopathy. For training and testing, the 100 or so patients in the discovery cohort were randomly divided in a 7:3 ratio. In six Graves' hyperthyroidism patients, the study also compared T-cell repertoires from thyroid tissue with T-cell repertoires from blood. Following sampling, methimazole starting at 30 mg daily was given to hyperthyroidism patients, and high-dose intravenous methylprednisolone was given to ophthalmopathy patients. TCR Vbeta CDR3 sequencing of 120 to 150 peripheral blood samples (roughly 41 ophthalmopathy, 70 to 85 hyperthyroidism and approximately 17 progressor patients) is reported in the paper. Overall study outcomes, separate from this receptor: In validation, the model predicted progression to ophthalmopathy with roughly 66% sensitivity and about 72% specificity, a median of about 6.7 months before onset. Sample size was not statistically predetermined, and investigators were not blinded to group allocation. Most expanded thyroid clonotypes (frequency above 0.001) were also found in blood, which suggests that blood repertoires may mirror thyroid immune responses. In cross-validation, a model built on a 13 V-J signature told ophthalmopathy apart from stable hyperthyroidism with approximately 90% sensitivity and approximately 81% specificity, and in testing the same model reached 80%/75%.

Ophthalmopathy patients had moderately to severely active disease, Clinical Activity Score of at least 3, NOSPECS grade of at least 4, and duration under 3 months. Patients with uncontrolled infections, other autoimmune diseases, pregnancy or lactation were excluded. Diagnoses were based on clinical symptoms, serum thyroxine and TRAb, thyroid ultrasound and orbital computed tomography. PBMCs were isolated from 10 ml of fresh peripheral blood by Ficoll-Paque density gradient centrifugation. Total RNA was extracted with Trizol reagent, and quality was checked on an Agilent 2100 Bioanalyzer. Based on the germline V gene (reference sequence), the CDR1 and CDR2 sequences are SEHNR and FQNEAQ. CDR3 length: 11 amino acids, cysteine to phenylalanine. Only the CDR3 part of the read is kept: 33 bases, read in frame from the first base. V was cut back by 5 bases and J by 2 bases, leaving a gap of 2 bases between them.

TCR beta CDR3 regions were amplified from RNA transcripts. The TCR CDR3 was subjected to a first round of RT-PCR using the HTBI primer set and the Qiagen OneStep RT-PCR kit. The libraries were constructed in a second round of multiplex PCR and then size-selected and purified. Libraries were sequenced paired-end with 100 bp reads on an Illumina HiSeq2000. The study's own analysis went as follows. SOAPnuke was used to process the raw data, removing reads that contained adapters or uncalled bases, had a mean Phred below 15, or lacked an exact match to the constant primer or identifier. High-quality paired reads were merged with COPE v1.2.5, and unique nucleotide sequences were defined as clonotypes. MiTCR v1.1 was used to align the clonotypes against IMGT TRBV, TRBD and TRBJ reference segments. Only V-J combinations with frequency above 0.0001, covering approximately 99% of repertoires, were analysed. A TCS score was defined as the ratio between F50 (clonal expansion) and ExV (chaos), using BLOSUM62-based TCRdist between CDR3 peptides within each V-J. Welch's t-statistics and random forest reduced fewer than 550 V-J features to 13, which were used in a naive Bayes classifier (R e1071). TCRdb reran the public reads through fastp at Q25 and MiXCR, keeping productive beta chains. Rows with one shared CDR3 protein collapse into an entry with the most common genes and DNA. The V and J calls shown here were made by TCRdb, not taken from the authors' results. This sample holds approximately 620,000 distinct CDR3 sequences; more than 15% were observed only once. The ten largest clones represent around 3.5% of the sample.

The sample comprised blood. The receptor chain draws on TRBV7-9 and TRBJ2-3, with the identity of the D gene unclear. This receptor was identified in a woman aged 40 to 50 with Graves' ophthalmopathy. CDR3 region: CASSDTDTQYF. Here is the DNA: TGTGCCAGCAGCGACACAGATACGCAGTATTTT. This CDR3, with the reference TRBV7-9 and TRBJ2-3 proteins standing in past its ends, gives the full variable domain DTGVSQNPRHKITKRGQNVTFRCDPISEHNRLYWYRQTLGQGPEFLTYFQNEAQLEKSRLLSDRFSAERPKGSFSTLEIQRTEQGDSAMYLCASSDTDTQYFGPGTRLTVL.